Ten or more counts support the clone carrying this TCR beta chain. There are 15 residues in the CDR3. V lost 4 bases, J lost 4 bases, and 16 bases lay in between. Germline V lookup: CDR1 WNHNN, CDR2 SYGVQD (reference sequence). Via MiXCR, TCRdb re-called the RT-PCR reads, giving one row per CDR3 protein. This repertoire shows fewer than 800,000 distinct CDR3 sequences, approximately 15% found once; its top ten account for 3.6%. This TCR was sampled from a female donor in good health, serving as a healthy control. This chain uses TRBV10-1 with TRBJ2-5, with D perhaps TRBD1 or TRBD2 (5 bases each). The sample was memory CD4+ T cells from blood. This CDR3 is CASSARGTGRETQYF. The CDR3 nucleotides read TGCGCCAGCAGTGCCCGAGGAACGGGGCGAGAGACCCAGTACTTC.